This T cell receptor beta chain is drawn from a study of cytomegalovirus exposure and HLA in healthy donors. This PCR relied on a set of 60 Vbeta primers and 13 Jbeta primers. Clones were read by immunoSEQ multiplex PCR, and TCRdb kept only the in-frame ones, dropping some. The table shows around 190,000 clones, with about nine tenths occurring only once. CDR3 length: 14 amino acids. Per the germline V gene, CDR1 is MDHEN and CDR2 is SYDVKM. The V and J ends lost 11 bases and 3 bases respectively, with 20 bases between them. The sample consisted of PBMCs. The sequence was collected from a boy aged 2 to 9 in good health and CMV-seronegative. This sequence joins TRBV28 and TRBJ2-7; D unresolved. CDR3 sequence reads: CASAWKRGYYEQYF. DNA for the CDR3: TGTGCCTCAGCATGGAAGCGAGGTTACTACGAGCAGTACTTC.